This T cell receptor beta chain derives from a study of post-analysis software for immune sequencing data. Study results and caveats: Controls had significantly higher normalized Chao1 diversity than multiple sclerosis patients. Compared with controls, patients had more of five or six TRBV segments, including TRBV5-6, TRBV5-1 and TRBV20-1.

Details on this clonotype: Its specificity is unknown.

CDR1 SGHTA and CDR2 FQGNSA come from the germline V gene. CDR3 length: 15 amino acids. V gave up 5 bases and J gave up 2 bases, with 13 bases separating them. Unique-molecular-identifier-tagged TCR beta cDNA libraries were used. One entry per CDR3 protein results from TCRdb running MiXCR on the PCR reads. The sample gives hundreds of thousands of distinct CDR3 sequences, 25% to 30% of which show up once; 0.56% is in the top ten. The receptor's source is a girl aged 10-17 years with multiple sclerosis. J is TRBJ1-5 and V is TRBV7-2; maybe TRBD1 (6 bases). The sample consisted of blood. Here the CDR3 reads CASSITGLGNQPQHF. The DNA for the CDR3 is TGTGCCAGCAGCATCACAGGGCTTGGCAATCAGCCCCAGCATTTT.